Listed below are T cell receptor beta chains from one sample, sequenced in a study of blood T cell repertoires in COVID-19. The repertoire was sequenced with immunoSEQ multiplex PCR; TCRdb's copy has only in-frame clones and lacks some. The sample yields approximately 210,000 clones, 82% seen once. The sample consisted of PBMCs or T cells enriched from blood (not recorded which). The receptors were gathered from a middle-aged man who had recovered from COVID-19. CDR3s include the opening cysteine and the closing phenylalanine or tryptophan. The D gene is left open where the match is weak. Some rows mark clone size as missing; the rest say once, few, many or name a class of expanded clone.

clone_size | j_call | v_call | d_call | cdr3_aa | cdr3_nt
. | TRBJ2-7 | TRBV7-3 | . | CASSRDRDTTYEQYF | TGTGCCAGCAGCAGAGACCGGGACACTACCTACGAGCAGTACTTC
. | TRBJ2-7 | TRBV5-1 | . | CASSLTAGQNYEQYF | TGCGCCAGCAGCTTAACTGCGGGACAGAACTACGAGCAGTACTTC
. | TRBJ2-7 | TRBV28 | TRBD1 | CASLHGTGHHEQYF | TGTGCCAGCCTCCACGGGACAGGGCACCACGAGCAGTACTTC
. | TRBJ1-2 | TRBV9 | . | CASSVAAVLDNYGYTF | TGTGCCAGCAGCGTAGCGGCGGTCCTAGATAACTATGGCTACACCTTC
. | TRBJ2-5 | TRBV28 | TRBD2 | CASRRGIGETQYF | TGTGCCAGCAGGCGGGGGATCGGGGAGACCCAGTACTTC
. | TRBJ1-2 | TRBV5-1 | TRBD1 | CASSRDRGDGYTF | TGCGCCAGCAGCAGGGACAGGGGGGATGGCTACACCTTC
few | TRBJ1-5 | TRBV30 | . | CAWSAAPGRRDQPQHF | TGTGCCTGGAGTGCCGCCCCGGGCAGGCGGGATCAGCCCCAGCATTTT
. | TRBJ1-4 | TRBV5-1 | TRBD1 | CASSSQGSEKLFF | TGCGCCAGCAGCTCACAGGGGAGTGAAAAACTGTTTTTT
. | TRBJ2-7 | TRBV19 | . | CASSFTTDSYEQYF | TGTGCCAGTAGTTTTACGACAGACTCCTACGAGCAGTACTTC
. | TRBJ2-2 | TRBV6-2/TRBV6-3 | . | CASSYSQGTNTGELFF | TGTGCCAGCAGTTACTCCCAGGGAACGAACACCGGGGAGCTGTTTTTT
few | TRBJ1-1 | TRBV29-1 | . | CSVVKDREAFF | TGCAGCGTTGTTAAGGACAGAGAAGCTTTCTTT
. | TRBJ1-2 | TRBV7-9 | . | CASSYPEGGDYGYTF | TGTGCCAGCAGCTACCCCGAGGGAGGGGACTATGGCTACACCTTC
few | TRBJ2-1 | TRBV6-2/TRBV6-3 | . | CASSTFPVSYNEQFF | TGTGCCAGCAGTACTTTCCCGGTCTCCTACAATGAGCAGTTCTTC
. | TRBJ1-1 | TRBV27 | . | CASSFSPDTEAFF | TGTGCCAGCAGTTTTTCGCCAGACACTGAAGCTTTCTTT
. | TRBJ2-1 | TRBV3-1/TRBV3-2 | . | CASSLGALNEQFF | TGTGCCAGCAGCTTGGGGGCCTTGAATGAGCAGTTCTTC
once | TRBJ1-1 | TRBV18 | . | CASSLNRVNTEAFF | TGTGCCAGCTCACTAAACAGGGTTAACACTGAAGCTTTCTTT
. | TRBJ2-4 | TRBV7-2 | . | CASSTEFGAKNIQYF | TGTGCCAGCAGCACGGAGTTTGGAGCCAAAAACATTCAGTACTTC
. | TRBJ1-1 | TRBV15 | . | CATSRGGGNTEAFF | TGTGCCACCAGCAGAGGGGGGGGTAACACTGAAGCTTTCTTT
. | TRBJ1-4 | TRBV18 | TRBD1 | CASSHPPGTGDEKLFF | TGTGCCAGCTCACACCCACCAGGGACAGGGGATGAAAAACTGTTTTTT
. | TRBJ2-5 | TRBV29-1 | . | CSVGRGVQETQYF | TGCAGCGTTGGCAGGGGAGTCCAAGAGACCCAGTACTTC
. | TRBJ2-7 | TRBV3-1/TRBV3-2 | TRBD1 | CASSTWTGDHEQYF | TGTGCCAGCAGCACCTGGACAGGGGATCACGAGCAGTACTTC
. | TRBJ2-6 | TRBV5-4 | . | CASSLVQNSGANVLTF | TGTGCCAGCAGCTTGGTCCAGAACTCTGGGGCCAACGTCCTGACTTTC
once | TRBJ1-2 | TRBV7-9 | . | CASSLPLGAGGYTF | TGTGCCAGCAGCTTACCCCTGGGGGCGGGTGGCTACACCTTC
. | TRBJ2-3 | TRBV5-1 | TRBD1 | CASRPGGADLVADTQYF | TGCGCCAGCAGGCCAGGGGGCGCTGACCTAGTTGCAGATACGCAGTATTTT
. | TRBJ2-1 | TRBV27 | . | CASKVSESSYNEQFF | TGTGCCAGCAAGGTTAGCGAGAGCTCCTACAATGAGCAGTTCTTC
. | TRBJ1-1 | TRBV5-1 | TRBD1 | CASSVRQGANTEAFF | TGCGCCAGCAGCGTTAGACAGGGGGCCAACACTGAAGCTTTCTTT
once | TRBJ2-1 | TRBV5-1 | TRBD2 | CASSLVGLAYNEQFF | TGCGCCAGCAGCTTGGTGGGACTAGCTTACAATGAGCAGTTCTTC
. | TRBJ2-5 | TRBV10-3 | . | CAISADRFGETQYF | TGTGCCATCAGTGCCGACAGGTTCGGTGAGACCCAGTACTTC
. | TRBJ1-2 | TRBV6-6 | TRBD1 | CASSPGQGVPNYGYTF | TGTGCCAGCAGCCCGGGACAGGGGGTGCCTAACTATGGCTACACCTTC
. | TRBJ2-7 | TRBV7-8 | TRBD1 | CASSVNRGYEQYF | TGTGCCAGCAGCGTCAACAGGGGCTACGAGCAGTACTTC
. | TRBJ2-5 | TRBV5-1 | TRBD2 | CASARLAGEETQYF | TGCGCCAGCGCCCGACTAGCGGGGGAAGAGACCCAGTACTTC
. | TRBJ2-2 | TRBV4-3 | . | CASSQGVGGWTGELFF | TGCGCCAGCAGCCAAGGAGTCGGCGGTTGGACCGGGGAGCTGTTTTTT
. | TRBJ1-6 | TRBV6-5 | . | CASSRTAYNSPLHF | TGTGCCAGCAGTCGGACAGCATATAATTCACCCCTCCACTTT
. | TRBJ1-1 | TRBV11-1 | TRBD1 | CASSLALTGRHTEAFF | TGTGCCAGCAGCTTAGCCTTGACAGGGAGGCACACTGAAGCTTTCTTT
. | TRBJ1-1 | TRBV30 | . | CAWSAGAIAFF | TGTGCCTGGAGCGCGGGGGCGATAGCTTTCTTT
. | TRBJ2-1 | TRBV28 | . | CASKERGRHNEQFF | TGTGCCAGCAAAGAGAGAGGGAGACACAATGAGCAGTTCTTC